This T cell receptor beta chain was recorded in a study of beta chain features in type 1 diabetes. Study results and limitations: Any HLA effect on TCRB rearrangement was left unresolved by small sub-analyses. The naive, central memory and Treg TCRB repertoires of patients appeared to be more similar to one another than those of healthy donors. Fewer junction insertions and more nucleotide deletions appeared in type 1 diabetes patients.

Looked up from germline, CDR1 is SGHRS and CDR2 is YFSETQ. The CDR3 covers 17 residues. V lost 0 bases to trimming and J lost 1 base, with 16 bases between them. This clone was counted between two and nine times. Its antigen remains unknown. Sequencing targeted expressed TCRB transcripts, as all isolated RNA had been reverse transcribed. Here immunoSEQ multiplex PCR was the method, and the copy in TCRdb shows in-frame clones only, minus some. The sample contains 860,000 or so clones, under 20% of which appear only once. The V and J genes are TRBV5-1 and TRBJ1-1; TRBD1 might be the D (5 bases). The sequencing sample was made of naive CD4+ T cells from blood. The clonotype comes from a woman younger than 30 in good health. CDR3 coding DNA: TGCGCCAGCAGCTTGGCCCATCTGCAGGGACCGAACACTGAAGCTTTCTTT. This translates into CASSLAHLQGPNTEAFF.